The rows below give T cell receptor beta chains drawn from one sample of a study of immune evolution from preneoplasia to lung adenocarcinoma. TCRdb's table, derived via immunoSEQ multiplex PCR, lists solely in-frame clones and lacks some. The sample has some 15,000 clones, 85% seen once. Source material: FFPE lung adenocarcinoma in situ tissue. The receptors come from a donor aged 70 or over with lung adenocarcinoma. The CDR3 runs from the conserved cysteine through the conserved F or W. Each record gives: clone size, V gene, J gene, D gene, CDR3 protein, CDR3 DNA. A D gene is named only where the DNA matches it firmly. Size is omitted from some rows. Given values are once, few, many or a class for expanded clones.

abundance: -; v_gene: TRBV6-1; j_gene: TRBJ2-1; d_gene: TRBD2; CDR3aa: CASSDGGRPQIYEQFF; CDR3nt: TGTGCCAGCAGTGACGGCGGGAGGCCGCAGATCTATGAGCAGTTCTTC
abundance: -; v_gene: TRBV7-2; j_gene: TRBJ2-2; d_gene: TRBD2; CDR3aa: CASSPWTSGDTGELFF; CDR3nt: TGTGCCAGCAGCCCATGGACTAGCGGTGACACCGGGGAGCTGTTTTTT
abundance: -; v_gene: TRBV6-1; j_gene: TRBJ2-2; d_gene: -; CDR3aa: CASKAGRNTGELFF; CDR3nt: TGTGCCAGCAAGGCGGGACGGAACACCGGGGAGCTGTTTTTT
abundance: -; v_gene: TRBV7-6; j_gene: TRBJ1-1; d_gene: TRBD1; CDR3aa: CASSLGDRGNTEAFF; CDR3nt: TGTGCCAGCAGCTTAGGGGACAGGGGGAACACTGAAGCTTTCTTT
abundance: -; v_gene: TRBV6-4; j_gene: TRBJ2-1; d_gene: -; CDR3aa: CASSDEPERAASYNEQFF; CDR3nt: TGTGCCAGCAGTGACGAACCCGAGCGGGCCGCCTCCTACAATGAGCAGTTCTTC
abundance: -; v_gene: TRBV18; j_gene: TRBJ1-1; d_gene: -; CDR3aa: CASSSISLNTEAFF; CDR3nt: TGTGCCAGCTCATCAATATCCTTGAACACTGAAGCTTTCTTT
abundance: -; v_gene: TRBV18; j_gene: TRBJ2-1; d_gene: TRBD1; CDR3aa: CASSPPGTGGNEQFF; CDR3nt: TGTGCCAGCTCACCACCTGGGACAGGGGGAAATGAGCAGTTCTTC
abundance: -; v_gene: TRBV5-1; j_gene: TRBJ2-1; d_gene: TRBD2; CDR3aa: CASSLGLAGGEQFF; CDR3nt: TGCGCCAGCAGCCTGGGACTAGCGGGAGGTGAGCAGTTCTTC
abundance: -; v_gene: TRBV2; j_gene: TRBJ2-3; d_gene: -; CDR3aa: CASSRSADTQYF; CDR3nt: TGTGCCAGCAGCAGGTCAGCAGATACGCAGTATTTT
abundance: -; v_gene: TRBV18; j_gene: TRBJ2-7; d_gene: TRBD2; CDR3aa: CASSRSGGYEQYF; CDR3nt: TGTGCCAGCTCACGGAGCGGGGGCTACGAGCAGTACTTC
abundance: once; v_gene: TRBV2; j_gene: TRBJ2-3; d_gene: TRBD1; CDR3aa: CASSLGTDITDTQYF; CDR3nt: TGTGCCAGCAGTCTAGGGACAGACATCACAGATACGCAGTATTTT
abundance: -; v_gene: TRBV30; j_gene: TRBJ2-7; d_gene: TRBD1; CDR3aa: CAWSKLTGGEQYF; CDR3nt: TGTGCCTGGAGTAAACTAACAGGGGGCGAGCAGTACTTC
abundance: -; v_gene: TRBV30; j_gene: TRBJ2-2; d_gene: TRBD2; CDR3aa: CAWRSGRVTGELFF; CDR3nt: TGTGCCTGGAGGAGCGGGAGAGTCACCGGGGAGCTGTTTTTT
abundance: -; v_gene: TRBV6-6; j_gene: TRBJ2-2; d_gene: TRBD1; CDR3aa: CASTDRAQPGELFF; CDR3nt: TGTGCCAGCACCGACAGGGCACAACCCGGGGAGCTGTTTTTT
abundance: -; v_gene: TRBV21-1; j_gene: TRBJ2-7; d_gene: -; CDR3aa: CASRNRTGRWSYEQYF; CDR3nt: TGTGCCAGCAGAAATAGGACTGGGCGTTGGAGCTACGAGCAGTACTTC
abundance: once; v_gene: TRBV7-2; j_gene: TRBJ2-3; d_gene: -; CDR3aa: CASSLLSNTQYF; CDR3nt: TGTGCCAGCAGCTTACTATCTAATACGCAGTATTTT
abundance: -; v_gene: TRBV15; j_gene: TRBJ2-7; d_gene: -; CDR3aa: CATSRDRQTEQYF; CDR3nt: TGTGCCACCAGCAGAGACAGACAGACCGAGCAGTACTTC
abundance: -; v_gene: TRBV7-8; j_gene: TRBJ2-1; d_gene: -; CDR3aa: CASSPTSFYNEQFF; CDR3nt: TGTGCCAGCAGCCCCACCTCCTTTTACAATGAGCAGTTCTTC
abundance: -; v_gene: TRBV6-1; j_gene: TRBJ2-1; d_gene: -; CDR3aa: CASSEAGLAHGEQFF; CDR3nt: TGTGCCAGCAGTGAAGCGGGACTCGCCCACGGGGAGCAGTTCTTC
abundance: -; v_gene: TRBV7-8; j_gene: TRBJ1-2; d_gene: -; CDR3aa: CASSPWMGDYTF; CDR3nt: TGTGCCAGCAGCCCGTGGATGGGAGACTACACCTTC
abundance: few; v_gene: TRBV2; j_gene: TRBJ1-1; d_gene: TRBD1; CDR3aa: CASSGQGMGVTEAFF; CDR3nt: TGTGCCAGCAGTGGACAGGGAATGGGAGTCACTGAAGCTTTCTTT
abundance: few; v_gene: TRBV5-1; j_gene: TRBJ2-5; d_gene: -; CDR3aa: CASSTDLQETQYF; CDR3nt: TGCGCCAGCAGCACAGACTTACAAGAGACCCAGTACTTC
abundance: -; v_gene: TRBV19; j_gene: TRBJ2-3; d_gene: -; CDR3aa: CASSVRTESSQYF; CDR3nt: TGTGCCAGTAGTGTGCGGACAGAGAGTTCGCAGTATTTT
abundance: few; v_gene: TRBV29-1; j_gene: TRBJ1-1; d_gene: -; CDR3aa: CSVDDQSGRDEAFF; CDR3nt: TGCAGCGTTGACGACCAAAGCGGGAGAGATGAAGCTTTCTTT
abundance: -; v_gene: TRBV11-2; j_gene: TRBJ2-3; d_gene: -; CDR3aa: CASSLTGPATQYF; CDR3nt: TGTGCCAGCAGCTTGACAGGACCGGCGACGCAGTATTTT
abundance: -; v_gene: TRBV9; j_gene: TRBJ2-3; d_gene: TRBD2; CDR3aa: CASSVGEAGGPGTQYF; CDR3nt: TGTGCCAGCAGCGTAGGGGAAGCGGGAGGGCCTGGAACGCAGTATTTT
abundance: -; v_gene: TRBV6-1; j_gene: TRBJ1-2; d_gene: -; CDR3aa: CASSDPFNYGYTF; CDR3nt: TGTGCCAGCAGTGACCCGTTTAACTATGGCTACACCTTC
abundance: -; v_gene: TRBV21-1; j_gene: TRBJ2-7; d_gene: -; CDR3aa: CASSNPGPDQDRSSYEQYF; CDR3nt: TGTGCCAGCAGCAACCCGGGACCCGACCAGGATCGGAGCTCCTACGAGCAGTACTTC
abundance: once; v_gene: TRBV30; j_gene: TRBJ1-4; d_gene: TRBD1; CDR3aa: CAWSVGTADEKLFF; CDR3nt: TGTGCCTGGAGTGTCGGGACAGCCGATGAAAAACTGTTTTTT
abundance: -; v_gene: TRBV4-1; j_gene: TRBJ2-1; d_gene: TRBD1; CDR3aa: CASSQDSTGAAGNEQFF; CDR3nt: TGCGCCAGCAGCCAAGATTCGACAGGGGCTGCGGGCAATGAGCAGTTCTTC
abundance: -; v_gene: TRBV18; j_gene: TRBJ1-1; d_gene: -; CDR3aa: CASSPGARGLAEAFF; CDR3nt: TGTGCCAGCTCACCGGGGGCGAGGGGTCTCGCTGAAGCTTTCTTT
abundance: -; v_gene: TRBV19; j_gene: TRBJ1-4; d_gene: -; CDR3aa: CASSTSGGWGEKLFF; CDR3nt: TGTGCCAGTAGTACGTCGGGGGGTTGGGGCGAAAAACTGTTTTTT
abundance: -; v_gene: TRBV28; j_gene: TRBJ2-3; d_gene: -; CDR3aa: CASSPIGGSSDTQYF; CDR3nt: TGTGCCAGCAGTCCGATCGGAGGGAGCTCAGATACGCAGTATTTT
abundance: -; v_gene: TRBV7-2; j_gene: TRBJ2-5; d_gene: TRBD2; CDR3aa: CASSFGAGRGETQYF; CDR3nt: TGTGCCAGCAGCTTTGGAGCGGGGCGGGGGGAGACCCAGTACTTC
abundance: few; v_gene: TRBV7-2; j_gene: TRBJ2-3; d_gene: -; CDR3aa: CASSGHSMGLGTDTQYF; CDR3nt: TGTGCCAGCAGCGGCCATTCAATGGGACTGGGCACAGATACGCAGTATTTT
abundance: -; v_gene: TRBV5-1; j_gene: TRBJ2-7; d_gene: -; CDR3aa: CASSLGGARYEQYF; CDR3nt: TGCGCCAGCAGCTTGGGGGGGGCTCGCTACGAGCAGTACTTC
abundance: -; v_gene: TRBV6-5; j_gene: TRBJ2-3; d_gene: -; CDR3aa: CASSYLVTDTQYF; CDR3nt: TGTGCCAGCAGTTACCTAGTGACAGATACGCAGTATTTT
abundance: -; v_gene: TRBV18; j_gene: TRBJ1-2; d_gene: -; CDR3aa: CASSPQQNYGYTF; CDR3nt: TGTGCCAGCTCACCTCAACAAAACTATGGCTACACCTTC
abundance: -; v_gene: TRBV6-5; j_gene: TRBJ1-6; d_gene: -; CDR3aa: CASSYLGSPLHF; CDR3nt: TGTGCCAGCAGTTACTTGGGTTCACCCCTCCACTTT
abundance: -; v_gene: TRBV30; j_gene: TRBJ1-2; d_gene: -; CDR3aa: CAWSARTDGYTF; CDR3nt: TGTGCCTGGAGTGCTCGGACGGACGGCTACACCTTC
abundance: -; v_gene: TRBV5-1; j_gene: TRBJ1-2; d_gene: -; CDR3aa: CASSPETGGGYTF; CDR3nt: TGCGCCAGCAGCCCGGAGACTGGAGGTGGCTACACCTTC
abundance: -; v_gene: TRBV19; j_gene: TRBJ2-1; d_gene: TRBD2; CDR3aa: CASRSGRDYNEQFF; CDR3nt: TGTGCCAGTAGAAGCGGGAGGGACTACAATGAGCAGTTCTTC
abundance: -; v_gene: TRBV9; j_gene: TRBJ2-2; d_gene: -; CDR3aa: CASSADPNTGELFF; CDR3nt: TGTGCCAGCAGCGCCGACCCTAACACCGGGGAGCTGTTTTTT
abundance: -; v_gene: TRBV25-1; j_gene: TRBJ2-3; d_gene: -; CDR3aa: CASSTLRGDTQYF; CDR3nt: TGTGCCAGCAGTACACTCCGGGGAGATACGCAGTATTTT
abundance: -; v_gene: TRBV2; j_gene: TRBJ1-2; d_gene: TRBD1; CDR3aa: CASGQGSVGYTF; CDR3nt: TGTGCCAGCGGACAGGGCTCGGTGGGCTACACCTTC
abundance: -; v_gene: TRBV9; j_gene: TRBJ1-1; d_gene: TRBD1; CDR3aa: CASSVGVGDSNTEAFF; CDR3nt: TGTGCCAGCAGCGTGGGTGTTGGGGACAGCAACACTGAAGCTTTCTTT
abundance: -; v_gene: TRBV28; j_gene: TRBJ1-2; d_gene: -; CDR3aa: CASSPTNTGRLATNYGYTF; CDR3nt: TGTGCCAGCAGCCCTACTAATACCGGGCGGCTAGCAACTAACTATGGCTACACCTTC
abundance: once; v_gene: TRBV2; j_gene: TRBJ2-1; d_gene: -; CDR3aa: CASSDRSHEQFF; CDR3nt: TGTGCCAGCAGTGACCGCAGCCATGAGCAGTTCTTC
abundance: few; v_gene: TRBV2; j_gene: TRBJ1-4; d_gene: -; CDR3aa: CASSPANEKLFF; CDR3nt: TGTGCCAGCAGTCCGGCTAATGAAAAACTGTTTTTT
abundance: once; v_gene: TRBV5-5; j_gene: TRBJ2-4; d_gene: -; CDR3aa: CASSYPGVQAKNIQYF; CDR3nt: TGTGCCAGCAGCTACCCCGGGGTCCAAGCCAAAAACATTCAGTACTTC
abundance: -; v_gene: TRBV28; j_gene: TRBJ2-1; d_gene: -; CDR3aa: CASSPPGGKGANEQFF; CDR3nt: TGTGCCAGCAGTCCCCCCGGCGGGAAAGGGGCCAATGAGCAGTTCTTC
abundance: -; v_gene: TRBV11-1; j_gene: TRBJ2-7; d_gene: TRBD2; CDR3aa: CASSFPRAGGPVEQYF; CDR3nt: TGTGCCAGCAGCTTCCCCAGGGCGGGAGGGCCGGTCGAGCAGTACTTC
abundance: -; v_gene: TRBV7-2; j_gene: TRBJ1-3; d_gene: TRBD1; CDR3aa: CASRRQGAESSGNTIYF; CDR3nt: TGTGCCAGCCGTCGACAGGGGGCGGAAAGCTCTGGAAACACCATATATTTT
abundance: -; v_gene: TRBV6-5; j_gene: TRBJ1-3; d_gene: -; CDR3aa: CASSKQFTFGNTIYF; CDR3nt: TGTGCCAGCAGTAAGCAGTTCACCTTTGGAAACACCATATATTTT
abundance: -; v_gene: TRBV28; j_gene: TRBJ1-2; d_gene: TRBD1; CDR3aa: CASSPRDRGYGYTF; CDR3nt: TGTGCCAGCAGTCCCCGGGACAGGGGTTATGGCTACACCTTC